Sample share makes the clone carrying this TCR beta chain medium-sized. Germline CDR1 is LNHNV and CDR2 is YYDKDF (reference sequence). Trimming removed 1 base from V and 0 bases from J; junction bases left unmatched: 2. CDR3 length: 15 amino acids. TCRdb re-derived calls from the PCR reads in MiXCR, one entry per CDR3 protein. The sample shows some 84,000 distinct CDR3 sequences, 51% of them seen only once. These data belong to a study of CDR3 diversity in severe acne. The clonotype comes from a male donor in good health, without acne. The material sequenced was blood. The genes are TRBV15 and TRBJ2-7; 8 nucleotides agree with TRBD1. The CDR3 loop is CATSRGGQASYEQYF. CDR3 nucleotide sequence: TGTGCCACCAGCAGAGGGGGACAGGCCTCCTACGAGCAGTACTTC.